This TCR beta chain was captured by sequencing in a study of T cell responses to AZD1222 COVID-19 vaccine. Germline V lookup: CDR1 SGHRS, CDR2 YFSETQ. This CDR3 comprises 14 residues. V shed 1 base and J shed 7 bases, with 11 bases lying between them. Method: immunoSEQ multiplex PCR; TCRdb's copy keeps in-frame clones and lacks some. Altogether under 200,000 clones are present, around 90% being singletons, with the ten largest covering over 0.85%. This clone showed up just once. The chain couples TRBV5-1 to TRBJ1-4; D is undetermined. The receptor was isolated from an adult in good health. This material consisted of peripheral blood, taken on day 0 of AZD1222 vaccination. In DNA, the CDR3 is TGCGCCAGCAGCTTGATCGGGGATGGTGAAAAACTGTTTTTT. It yields the protein CASSLIGDGEKLFF.